This is a list of T cell receptor beta chains from one sample in a study of OX40 agonist ivuxolimab in advanced cancers. Only in-frame clones appear in the TCRdb table, and some are missing; sequencing was by immunoSEQ multiplex PCR. The profile shows tens of thousands of clones, approximately 92% of them singletons. This material consisted of CD4+ or CD8+ T cells sorted from blood, taken in a trial of the OX40 agonist ivuxolimab. These receptors were taken from an adult with an advanced solid tumor such as melanoma, head and neck, liver or kidney cancer. CDR3s include the opening cysteine and the closing phenylalanine or tryptophan. The D gene is left open where the match is weak. Rows give clone size only sometimes, using once, few, many, or a class for an expanded clone.

clone size	V gene	J gene	D gene	CDR3 DNA	CDR3 protein
.	TRBV7-9	TRBJ2-1	.	TGTGCCAGCAGCTTAAGCTCGGTCAATGAGCAGTTCTTC	CASSLSSVNEQFF
once	TRBV2	TRBJ1-1	.	TGTTCCGGGGGCCGCGGGACTGAAGCTTTCTTT	CSGGRGTEAFF
.	TRBV10-3	TRBJ1-4	TRBD1	TGTGCCATCAGTGAACAGGGGGCGAGGGAAAAACTGTTTTTT	CAISEQGAREKLFF
.	TRBV5-1	TRBJ2-3	TRBD2	TGCGCCAGCGCCGACGGTAGCGGGAGGGCTAGCACAGATACGCAGTATTTT	CASADGSGRASTDTQYF
.	TRBV7-6	TRBJ2-7	.	TGTGCCAGCAGCTTAGGCCTAGGAGCCTACGAGCAGTACTTC	CASSLGLGAYEQYF
.	TRBV19	TRBJ1-4	.	TGTGCCAGTAGTATTAGTTGGACAGCTAATGAAAAACTGTTTTTT	CASSISWTANEKLFF
.	TRBV7-3	TRBJ2-1	TRBD2	TGTGCCAGCAGCTTAACCGCCGGGACTAGGAATGAGCAGTTCTTC	CASSLTAGTRNEQFF
.	TRBV27	TRBJ1-6	.	TGTGCCAGCAGTTTGCACTTAGAGAATTCACCCCTCCACTTT	CASSLHLENSPLHF
.	TRBV28	TRBJ1-1	.	TGTGCCAGCAGTTTCCTAATGGGAAGGGGCACTGAAGCTTTCTTT	CASSFLMGRGTEAFF
once	TRBV7-2	TRBJ2-2	.	TGTGCCAGCAGCCGGCCAAGGACCGGGGAGCTGTTTTTT	CASSRPRTGELFF
few	TRBV6-4	TRBJ1-5	.	TGTGCCAGTAGCTTGGATAGCAATCAGCCCCAGCATTTT	CASSLDSNQPQHF
.	TRBV2	TRBJ2-3	.	TGTGCCAGCAGTGAAACTGCGGGAAGGGGCGGAGATACGCAGTATTTT	CASSETAGRGGDTQYF
.	TRBV30	TRBJ1-1	TRBD1	TGTGCCTGGAGTCCATCGGGACAGGGTGAGGCTGAAGCTTTCTTT	CAWSPSGQGEAEAFF
.	TRBV6-4	TRBJ1-1	.	TGTGCCAGCAGTGACTCTTCCAGTAGAGCTTTCTTT	CASSDSSSRAFF
.	TRBV19	TRBJ2-1	TRBD2	TGTGCCAGTAGTATCGGGGCGACTAGCGGGAGAAATAACCCTAGCAATGAGCAGTTCTTC	CASSIGATSGRNNPSNEQFF
.	TRBV27	TRBJ2-7	TRBD1	TGTGCCAGCAGTTTGGACAGGGGGCTCGGAGCGGTGTACGAGCAGTACTTC	CASSLDRGLGAVYEQYF
.	TRBV5-8	TRBJ1-2	TRBD1	TGTGCCAGCAGCCTTATCCAGGGACAGGGGTACTATGGCTACACCTTC	CASSLIQGQGYYGYTF
once	TRBV7-9	TRBJ2-1	.	TGTGCCAGCAGCAGGAACAATGAGCAGTTCTTC	CASSRNNEQFF
.	TRBV7-2	TRBJ2-2	.	TGTGCCAGCAGCTTAGCGTCCCCCACCCGGGAGCTGTTTTTT	CASSLASPTRELFF
.	TRBV7-3	TRBJ2-2	.	TGTGCCAGCAGCTTAAGCGGGTGGGGCACCGGGGAGCTGTTTTTT	CASSLSGWGTGELFF
.	TRBV19	TRBJ2-3	TRBD2	TGTGCCAGTAGTATCCCGTCTAGCGGAGTATTGTCCACAGATACGCAGTATTTT	CASSIPSSGVLSTDTQYF
.	TRBV15	TRBJ2-5	.	TGTGCCACCAGCAGAGATGCGGCGGGAGAGACCCAGTACTTC	CATSRDAAGETQYF
.	TRBV10-1	TRBJ2-7	.	TGCGCCAGCAGTTTAGGGCCATTCTACGAGCAGTACTTC	CASSLGPFYEQYF